This entry lists 11 T cell receptor beta chains sequenced from one sample in a study of CD8 T cells in Susac syndrome. RNA totalling roughly 0.5 to 1 ug underwent reverse transcription with random hexamers. TCRdb analysed the immunoSEQ multiplex PCR reads with MiXCR anew, one entry per CDR3 protein. The sample has fewer than 250,000 distinct CDR3 sequences; roughly 92% are singletons. What was sequenced was CD4+ T cells from PBMCs. All receptors derive from a human donor in good health.

J is TRBJ1-6 and V is TRBV10-3; 7 bases align to TRBD1. Per the germline V gene, CDR1 is ENHRY and CDR2 is SYGVKD. The CDR3 extends over 15 amino acids. Germline trimming cut 0 bases from V and 7 bases from J; bases unmatched to any gene: 3. In DNA, the CDR3 is TGTGCCATCAGTGAGTCGACAGGGAGCAATTCACCCCTCCACTTT. Its translation: CAISESTGSNSPLHF.

This clonotype has just one count. This chain connects TRBV4-1 to TRBJ2-4; D is unresolved. CDR3 length: 13 amino acids. The germline gives CDR1 MGHRA, CDR2 YSYEKL. The germline V and J ends were trimmed by 1 base and 4 bases, with 5 bases remaining between them. The CDR3 loop reads CASSQARKNIQYF. The CDR3 DNA is TGCGCCAGCAGCCAAGCGAGGAAAAACATTCAGTACTTC.

This clonotype appeared a single time. The chain carries TRBV5-1 and TRBJ1-5; D not resolved. This CDR3 comprises 15 residues. Trimming pared 0 bases from V and 6 bases from J, leaving 13 bases between. Germline-derived CDR1 and CDR2 are SGHRS and YFSETQ. CDR3 DNA: TGCGCCAGCAGCTTGGCCGGAGGGTTCGGTCAGCCCCAGCATTTT. This encodes CASSLAGGFGQPQHF.

The chain is built from TRBV20-1 and TRBJ1-1; TRBD1 matches at 8 bases. CDR3 length equals 14 residues. V gave up 2 bases and J gave up 1 base; unmatched junction bases: 3. The V gene's germline CDR1 is DFQATT and CDR2 SNEGSKA (reference sequence). This chain's CDR3 is CSARQGAWNTEAFF. As DNA, the CDR3 is TGCAGTGCTAGACAGGGGGCATGGAACACTGAAGCTTTCTTT.

The V gene is TRBV19, the J gene TRBJ1-2, with 7 bases identical to TRBD1. The ends lost 5 bases at V and 7 bases at J; junction bases unmatched: 7. Per germline, CDR1 LNHDA and CDR2 SQIVND (reference sequence). The CDR3 consists of 13 residues. In nucleotides, the CDR3 is TGTGCCAGTAGTTCAGGGACAGCCGGTGGCTACACCTTC. It yields the protein CASSSGTAGGYTF.

The gene calls are TRBV7-8 and TRBJ2-7; D is undetermined. V dropped 5 bases and J dropped 5 bases, with 16 bases sitting between them. This CDR3 comprises 14 residues. Per germline, CDR1 SGHVS and CDR2 FQNEAQ. Here the CDR3 DNA reads TGTGCCAGCAGCCCGGGCCGCCTAGTCGACGAGCAGTACTTC. It encodes CASSPGRLVDEQYF.

In regard to this clonotype: The germline gene is not matched at one end of the junction; a read error may be the cause. The chain joins TRBV28 to TRBJ1-2, with D uncertain. The length of the CDR3 is 13 residues. Germline loops: CDR1 MDHEN, CDR2 SYDVKM. The CDR3 nucleotides read TGTGCCAGCAGTTTATCGGGTCGGGCCGGCTGCACCTTC. Its protein is CASSLSGRAGCTF.

V gene TRBV3-1 combines with J gene TRBJ1-4; possible D gene TRBD1, 6 bases. V lost 4 bases, J lost 6 bases, and 15 bases lay in between. CDR1 and CDR2 (germline): LGHDT, YNNKEL (reference sequence). The CDR3 runs 15 residues. CDR3 loop: CASSLGGHSHEKLFF. DNA for the CDR3: TGTGCCAGCAGCCTTGGGGGACACTCGCATGAAAAACTGTTTTTT.

The chain has TRBV5-6 and TRBJ2-7; TRBD1 aligns across 7 bases. Unmatched junction bases numbered 8, after V lost 5 bases and J lost 3 bases. The germline CDR1 and CDR2 sequences are SGHDT and YYEEEE. The CDR3 contains 14 residues. The DNA for the CDR3 is TGTGCCAGCAGGTCGACAGGGCGGCTCTACGAGCAGTACGTC. This codes for CASRSTGRLYEQYV.

The chain has TRBV19 and TRBJ1-5, with D possibly matching TRBD1 (6 bases). Germline V gene data show CDR1 as LNHDA and CDR2 as SQIVND (reference sequence). Between the trimmed V and J ends, which lost 9 bases and 7 bases, there was a span of 13 bases. The CDR3 totals 12 residues. The CDR3 DNA sequence: TGTGCCAGCCACAGGGTAGGCCAGCCCCAGCATTTT. Translating gives CASHRVGQPQHF. The full variable domain, with the rest looked up from reference TRBV19 and TRBJ1-5, is DGGITQSPKYLFRKEGQNVTLSCEQNLNHDAMYWYRQDPGQGLRLIYYSQIVNDFQKGDIAEGYSVSREKKESFPLTVTSAQKNPTAFYLCASHRVGQPQHFGDGTRLSIL.

V is TRBV24-1 and J is TRBJ2-3; D gene ambiguous. The V gene lost 1 base and the J gene lost 2 bases, with 6 bases spanning the gap. Germline CDR1 reads KGHDR; CDR2 reads SFDVKD. The CDR3 covers 14 residues. As DNA, the CDR3 is TGTGCCACCAGTGATTTTAACCCCACAGATACGCAGTATTTT. This translates into CATSDFNPTDTQYF.